The rows below give T cell receptor beta chains drawn from one sample of a study of cytomegalovirus exposure and HLA in healthy donors. Generated by immunoSEQ multiplex PCR, the TCRdb table keeps only in-frame clones and is missing some. The sample comprises 150,000 to 200,000 clones, 70% to 80% of which are singletons, and roughly 9.7% rests with the top ten. Sequences were obtained from PBMCs. The receptors here all came from a young man in good health and CMV-seropositive. CDR3s include the opening cysteine and the closing phenylalanine or tryptophan. D genes are given only for firm matches. Not every row has a clone size; where given, it reads once, few, many or a size class.

TRBJ1-5 | few | TRBV27 | TRBD1 | CASSWGTGLNQPQHF | TGTGCCAGCAGCTGGGGGACAGGACTCAATCAGCCCCAGCATTTT
TRBJ2-7 | NA | TRBV28 | NA | CASSRTALLYEQYF | TGTGCCAGCAGCCGGACAGCCCTCCTCTACGAGCAGTACTTC
TRBJ2-1 | NA | TRBV9 | NA | CASSVGGPGYNEQFF | TGTGCCAGCAGCGTGGGGGGGCCGGGGTACAATGAGCAGTTCTTC
TRBJ2-7 | NA | TRBV6-5 | TRBD1 | CASSPLDRVNEQYF | TGTGCCAGCAGCCCCCTAGACAGGGTCAACGAGCAGTACTTC
TRBJ2-3 | NA | TRBV5-1 | NA | CASSLFSGTGSGGAKDTQYF | TGCGCCAGCAGCTTGTTCTCCGGGACAGGTAGTGGGGGGGCCAAAGATACGCAGTATTTT
TRBJ1-1 | NA | TRBV10-2 | NA | CATSRGIDTEAFF | TGCGCCACCTCTCGGGGGATTGACACTGAAGCTTTCTTT
TRBJ2-5 | once | TRBV5-5 | TRBD2 | CASSSSVVASGMGETQYF | TGTGCCAGCAGCTCCTCGGTCGTGGCTAGCGGGATGGGGGAGACCCAGTACTTC
TRBJ1-5 | NA | TRBV7-2 | NA | CASSFPGGNQPQHF | TGTGCCAGCAGTTTTCCGGGGGGAAATCAGCCCCAGCATTTT
TRBJ2-1 | NA | TRBV10-3 | TRBD2 | CAISESSGRSYNEQFF | TGTGCCATCAGTGAGTCTTCCGGGAGGTCCTACAATGAGCAGTTCTTC
TRBJ2-7 | NA | TRBV4-3 | TRBD1 | CASSQLGQGSEQYF | TGCGCCAGCAGCCAACTGGGACAGGGGTCCGAGCAGTACTTC
TRBJ2-3 | NA | TRBV27 | TRBD2 | CASGRGGVDTQYF | TGTGCCAGCGGGCGGGGGGGAGTAGATACGCAGTATTTT
TRBJ1-1 | NA | TRBV5-4 | NA | CATETETTEAFF | TGTGCCACCGAGACAGAGACTACTGAAGCTTTCTTT